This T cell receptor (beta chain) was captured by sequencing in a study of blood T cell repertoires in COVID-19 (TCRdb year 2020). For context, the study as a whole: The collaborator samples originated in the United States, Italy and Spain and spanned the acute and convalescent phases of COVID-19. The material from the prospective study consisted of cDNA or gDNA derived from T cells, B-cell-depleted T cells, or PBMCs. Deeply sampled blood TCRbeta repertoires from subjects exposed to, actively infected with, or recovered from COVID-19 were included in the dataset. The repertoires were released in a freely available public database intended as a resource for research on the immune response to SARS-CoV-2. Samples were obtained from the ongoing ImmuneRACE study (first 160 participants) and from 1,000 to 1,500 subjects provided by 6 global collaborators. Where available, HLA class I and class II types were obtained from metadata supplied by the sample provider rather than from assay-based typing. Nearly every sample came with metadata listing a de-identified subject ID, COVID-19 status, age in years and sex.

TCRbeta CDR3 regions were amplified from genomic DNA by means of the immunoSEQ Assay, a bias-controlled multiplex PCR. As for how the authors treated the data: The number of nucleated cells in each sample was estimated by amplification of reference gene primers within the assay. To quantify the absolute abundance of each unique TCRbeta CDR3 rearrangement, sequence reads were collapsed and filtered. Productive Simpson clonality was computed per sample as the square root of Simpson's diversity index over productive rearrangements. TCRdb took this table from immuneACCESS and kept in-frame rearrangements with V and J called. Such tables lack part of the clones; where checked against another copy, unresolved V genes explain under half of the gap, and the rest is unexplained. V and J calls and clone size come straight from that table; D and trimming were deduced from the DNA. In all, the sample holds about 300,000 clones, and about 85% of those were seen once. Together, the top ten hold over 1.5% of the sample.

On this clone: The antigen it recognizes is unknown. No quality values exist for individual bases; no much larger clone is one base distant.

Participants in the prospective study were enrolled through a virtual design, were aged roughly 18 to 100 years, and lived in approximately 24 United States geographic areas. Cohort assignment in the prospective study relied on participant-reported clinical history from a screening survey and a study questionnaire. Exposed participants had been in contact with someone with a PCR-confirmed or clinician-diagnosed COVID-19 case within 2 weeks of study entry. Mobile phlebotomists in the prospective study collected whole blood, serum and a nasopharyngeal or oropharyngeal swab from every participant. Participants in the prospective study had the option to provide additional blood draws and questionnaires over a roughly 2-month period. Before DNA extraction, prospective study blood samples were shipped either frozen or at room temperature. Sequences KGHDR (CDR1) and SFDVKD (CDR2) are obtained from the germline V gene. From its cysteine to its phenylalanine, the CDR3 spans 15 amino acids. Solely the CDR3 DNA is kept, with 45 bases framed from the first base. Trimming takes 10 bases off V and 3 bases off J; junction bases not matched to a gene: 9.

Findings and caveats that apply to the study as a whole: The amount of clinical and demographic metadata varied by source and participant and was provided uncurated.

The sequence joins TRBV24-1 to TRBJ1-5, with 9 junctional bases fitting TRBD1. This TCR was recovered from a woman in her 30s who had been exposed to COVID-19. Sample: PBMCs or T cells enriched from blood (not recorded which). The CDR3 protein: CATQPGQGANQPQHF. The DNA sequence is TGTGCCACGCAACCGGGACAGGGTGCCAATCAGCCCCAGCATTTT.